The T cell receptor (beta chain) described here comes from a study of T cell responses to AZD1222 COVID-19 vaccine. About this clone itself: The antigen remains unidentified. The germline gene is not matched at one end of the junction; a read error may be the cause.

Only in-frame clones appear in the TCRdb table, and some are missing; sequencing was by immunoSEQ multiplex PCR. The repertoire holds 120,000 to 150,000 clones, with about 93% as singletons. General study results and limits: Sampled repertoires all dated from after the peak T cell response. Spike-specific TCR breadth and depth went up after people got two AZD1222 doses.

CDR1 is SQVTM, CDR2 ANQGSEA, per germline. The CDR3 is 12 amino acids. J is TRBJ1-2 and V is TRBV29-1, with D perhaps matching TRBD1 (5 bases). The receptor comes from an adult in good health. The specimen comprised peripheral blood, sampled on day 0 of AZD1222 vaccination. The DNA for the CDR3 is TGCAGCGTAGAAGACAGTTCCTATGGCTACACCTTC. Translated, it gives CSVEDSSYGYTF.